This is a list of T cell receptor beta chains from one sample in a study of glioma-infiltrating T cells after dendritic cell vaccination. Only in-frame clones appear in the TCRdb table, and some are missing; sequencing was by immunoSEQ multiplex PCR. This sample has tens of thousands of clones, with about nine tenths found just once. Here the sequenced sample was blood, taken before dendritic cell vaccination. Receptors originate from a human donor with glioblastoma. Each CDR3 is given with its conserved first and last residue. Fields, in order: J gene, V gene, D gene, clone size, CDR3 length, CDR3 protein, CDR3 DNA. A D gene is named only where the DNA matches it firmly. Expanded clones are given a class, and other clones once, few, many or no size at all.

>TRBJ1-1|TRBV7-2|-|-|15
CASRNQGGLNTEAFF
TGTGCCAGCAGAAATCAGGGAGGTTTGAACACTGAAGCTTTCTTT
>TRBJ1-1|TRBV2|-|-|13
CASSIQLNTEAFF
TGTGCCAGCAGCATACAGCTCAACACTGAAGCTTTCTTT
>TRBJ2-1|TRBV5-1|TRBD2|-|18
CASSPGPSGRDRGDEQFF
TGCGCCAGCAGCCCAGGCCCAAGCGGGAGGGATCGAGGCGATGAGCAGTTCTTC
>TRBJ1-5|TRBV7-8|-|-|15
CASSPTGGGGGPQHF
TGTGCCAGCAGCCCTACCGGGGGGGGAGGAGGGCCCCAGCATTTT
>TRBJ1-1|TRBV9|TRBD1|few|14
CASSGGQGNTEAFF
TGTGCCAGCAGCGGGGGACAGGGTAACACTGAAGCTTTCTTT
>TRBJ1-2|TRBV6-6|TRBD1|-|16
CASSYYKGQGQGGYTF
TGTGCCAGCAGTTACTATAAGGGACAGGGCCAAGGGGGCTACACCTTC
>TRBJ2-7|TRBV4-3|-|-|15
CASSQGGPRSYEQYF
TGCGCCAGCAGCCAAGGGGGCCCACGGTCCTACGAGCAGTACTTC
>TRBJ2-1|TRBV6-6|-|few|16
CASSYPGVSSYNEQFF
TGTGCCAGCAGTTACCCAGGGGTGAGCTCCTACAATGAGCAGTTCTTC
>TRBJ2-2|TRBV4-1|TRBD2|-|17
CASSQDLAGVRTGELFF
TGCGCCAGCAGCCAAGACTTAGCGGGAGTGAGGACCGGGGAGCTGTTTTTT
>TRBJ1-2|TRBV5-1|TRBD1|-|13
CASSLGDRVIYTF
TGCGCCAGCAGCTTGGGGGACAGGGTGATCTACACCTTC
>TRBJ2-1|TRBV4-1|TRBD1|-|14
CASSRSDRYNEQFF
TGCGCCAGCAGCCGTTCGGACAGGTACAATGAGCAGTTCTTC
>TRBJ1-5|TRBV27|-|many|14
CASSLSAGVQPQHF
TGTGCCAGCAGCCTTAGCGCAGGGGTTCAGCCCCAGCATTTT
>TRBJ2-2|TRBV29-1|-|-|13
CSVVPANTGELFF
TGCAGCGTTGTCCCAGCGAACACCGGGGAGCTGTTTTTT
>TRBJ1-2|TRBV28|-|-|14
CASTGPGDVYGYTF
TGTGCCAGCACCGGTCCAGGGGATGTCTATGGCTACACCTTC
>TRBJ1-3|TRBV28|TRBD1|few|15
CASTTGVFSGNTIYF
TGTGCCAGCACGACAGGGGTCTTCTCTGGAAACACCATATATTTT
>TRBJ1-3|TRBV6-1|-|once|14
CASARGGSGRGIYF
TGTGCCAGCGCCCGGGGGGGGTCCGGTAGGGGCATATATTTT
>TRBJ2-1|TRBV19|-|-|17
CASTPLERPTTYNEQFF
TGTGCCAGTACCCCCCTCGAGAGGCCCACCACCTACAATGAGCAGTTCTTC
>TRBJ2-2|TRBV29-1|-|-|14
CSAGWGSNTGELFF
TGCAGCGCGGGGTGGGGTTCGAACACCGGGGAGCTGTTTTTT
>TRBJ2-2|TRBV7-2|TRBD2|few|17
CASSIGASGRYTGELFF
TGTGCCAGCAGCATAGGGGCTAGCGGGAGGTACACCGGGGAGCTGTTTTTT
>TRBJ2-5|TRBV19|TRBD2|once|15
CASSGLLASEETQYF
TGTGCCAGTAGTGGCTTACTAGCGAGTGAAGAGACCCAGTACTTC
>TRBJ2-3|TRBV7-9|TRBD2|-|16
CASSSVSGGVTDTQYF
TGTGCCAGCAGCTCCGTTAGCGGGGGGGTCACAGATACGCAGTATTTT
>TRBJ2-7|TRBV5-1|TRBD1|-|17
CASSLAVGTGGSYEQYF
TGCGCCAGCAGCTTGGCCGTGGGGACAGGGGGCTCCTACGAGCAGTACTTC
>TRBJ2-3|TRBV30|-|once|14
CAWRITGSADTQYF
TGTGCCTGGAGAATTACAGGGAGTGCAGATACGCAGTATTTT
>TRBJ2-2|TRBV5-4|TRBD1|-|16
CASSPSTGVGTGELFF
TGTGCCAGCAGCCCATCGACAGGGGTGGGAACCGGGGAGCTGTTTTTT
>TRBJ2-1|TRBV28|TRBD2|many|14
CASSSSGIYNEQFF
TGTGCCAGCAGTTCTAGCGGGATCTACAATGAGCAGTTCTTC
>TRBJ2-2|TRBV7-3|-|-|17
CASSRTNGPMNTGELFF
TGTGCCAGCAGCCGGACTAACGGACCGATGAACACCGGGGAGCTGTTTTTT
>TRBJ2-7|TRBV2|TRBD2|once|15
CASSPPGLDLYEQYF
TGTGCCAGCTCCCCCCCGGGACTAGACCTCTACGAGCAGTACTTC
>TRBJ1-2|TRBV30|TRBD1|once|14
CAWPNGQGSHGYTF
TGTGCCTGGCCGAATGGACAGGGGTCTCATGGCTACACCTTC
>TRBJ2-1|TRBV10-1|TRBD1|-|16
CASRTDRETPYNEQFF
TGCGCCAGCAGAACAGACAGGGAGACACCCTACAATGAGCAGTTCTTC
>TRBJ1-4|TRBV11-1|TRBD1|-|14
CASSAHRGGEKLFF
TGTGCCAGCAGCGCTCACAGGGGAGGTGAAAAACTGTTTTTT
>TRBJ1-1|TRBV27|TRBD1|few|13
CASGVDRGAEAFF
TGTGCCAGCGGAGTCGACAGGGGGGCAGAAGCTTTCTTT
>TRBJ2-6|TRBV5-8|-|-|15
CASSLHNPGANVLTF
TGTGCCAGCAGCTTGCACAACCCCGGGGCCAACGTCCTGACTTTC
>TRBJ2-4|TRBV9|-|-|15
CASSPQQGPKNIQYF
TGTGCCAGCAGCCCACAACAGGGCCCCAAAAACATTCAGTACTTC
>TRBJ2-7|TRBV7-8|-|-|14
CASSLVRENYEQYF
TGTGCCAGCAGCTTAGTACGGGAAAACTACGAGCAGTACTTC
>TRBJ1-1|TRBV27|-|-|13
CASSTTPNTEAFF
TGTGCCAGCAGTACAACACCAAACACTGAAGCTTTCTTT
>TRBJ2-2|TRBV7-7|TRBD2|-|17
CASSFGLADANTGELFF
TGTGCCAGCAGCTTCGGACTAGCGGACGCGAACACCGGGGAGCTGTTTTTT
>TRBJ1-1|TRBV10-3|-|-|16
CAISKRKDSSNTEAFF
TGTGCCATCAGTAAAAGAAAGGACAGTTCGAACACTGAAGCTTTCTTT
>TRBJ2-7|TRBV4-1|TRBD1|-|16
CASSQDRRTGAHEQYF
TGCGCCAGCAGCCAAGATCGGAGGACAGGGGCCCACGAGCAGTACTTC
>TRBJ2-7|TRBV7-9|-|-|16
CASSLVLDSGTYEQYF
TGTGCCAGCAGCTTAGTCTTGGACAGCGGTACCTACGAGCAGTACTTC
>TRBJ2-7|TRBV9|TRBD1|few|15
CASSVSWGQGEQQYF
TGTGCCAGCAGCGTCTCCTGGGGACAGGGGGAACAGCAGTACTTC
>TRBJ2-7|TRBV6-1|TRBD1|few|16
CASSGPNQGARYEQYF
TGTGCCAGCAGTGGGCCTAACCAGGGGGCGCGATACGAGCAGTACTTC
>TRBJ2-7|TRBV7-8|TRBD1|-|14
CASSLGRQGVEQYF
TGTGCCAGCAGCTTGGGACGACAGGGTGTAGAGCAGTACTTC
>TRBJ2-7|TRBV7-9|-|-|14
CASSLGTRSYEQYF
TGTGCCAGCAGCTTGGGAACTAGATCCTACGAGCAGTACTTC
>TRBJ1-6|TRBV9|-|once|14
CASSVTGDNSPLHF
TGTGCCAGCAGCGTGACAGGCGATAATTCACCCCTCCACTTT
>TRBJ1-5|TRBV15|-|few|13
CATSASREQPQHF
TGTGCCACCAGCGCGTCTCGGGAGCAGCCCCAGCATTTT
>TRBJ2-7|TRBV25-1|-|once|15
CASSEWVEGADEQYF
TGTGCCAGCAGTGAATGGGTAGAAGGGGCCGACGAGCAGTACTTC
>TRBJ1-4|TRBV5-1|-|-|15
CASSHRDATNEKLFF
TGCGCCAGCAGCCACAGGGATGCAACTAATGAAAAACTGTTTTTT
>TRBJ2-1|TRBV6-1|TRBD2|-|14
CAGRLADSYNEQFF
TGTGCCGGCCGACTAGCGGATTCCTACAATGAGCAGTTCTTC
>TRBJ2-1|TRBV19|TRBD1|-|14
CASRSDRIYNEQFF
TGTGCCAGTAGGTCGGACAGGATCTACAATGAGCAGTTCTTC
>TRBJ1-1|TRBV14|-|-|14
CASSSPGMNTEAFF
TGTGCCAGCAGCAGTCCGGGTATGAACACTGAAGCTTTCTTT
>TRBJ2-3|TRBV5-6|TRBD1|-|15
CASSLGGQGTDTQYF
TGTGCCAGCAGCTTGGGGGGACAGGGTACAGATACGCAGTATTTT
>TRBJ2-2|TRBV27|TRBD2|-|16
CASSLFPGGNTGELFF
TGTGCCAGCAGTTTATTTCCGGGAGGGAACACCGGGGAGCTGTTTTTT
>TRBJ2-7|TRBV27|-|few|14
CASRPIGRQYEQYF
TGTGCCAGCAGGCCTATTGGCAGACAATACGAGCAGTACTTC
>TRBJ2-7|TRBV6-5|-|-|16
CASSSFGGGASYEQYF
TGTGCCAGCAGTTCGTTCGGAGGGGGGGCCTCCTACGAGCAGTACTTC
>TRBJ2-7|TRBV4-3|TRBD2|-|14
CASSFAGGLDEQYF
TGCGCCAGCAGCTTTGCGGGGGGGCTCGACGAGCAGTACTTC
>TRBJ1-2|TRBV28|TRBD1|-|16
CASSSGGTGGSGGYTF
TGTGCCAGCAGTTCGGGCGGGACAGGGGGGTCCGGGGGCTACACCTTC
>TRBJ2-7|TRBV6-5|-|-|12
CASSTLSREQYF
TGTGCCAGCAGTACGCTCTCGCGCGAGCAGTACTTC
>TRBJ2-5|TRBV27|-|-|15
CASSPYLQGEETQYF
TGTGCCAGCAGTCCCTACCTCCAGGGCGAAGAGACCCAGTACTTC
>TRBJ1-2|TRBV6-1|-|-|12
CAIETDIYGYTF
TGTGCCATTGAGACAGACATCTATGGCTACACCTTC
>TRBJ1-1|TRBV18|TRBD1|-|17
CASSPLDRGGTNTEAFF
TGTGCCAGCTCACCACTCGACAGGGGTGGAACGAACACTGAAGCTTTCTTT